The entry below gives a single T cell receptor (beta chain) sequence along with its context. Its recognized antigen is unknown. Per-base quality was not reported, and no clone a single base away is much larger than it. This sample was included in a study of blood T cell repertoires in COVID-19 (dated by TCRdb to between 2020 and 2021). Regarding the complete study: Collaborator samples came from the United States, Italy and Spain and covered acute and convalescent phases of COVID-19. The dataset comprised deeply sampled blood TCRbeta repertoires from subjects exposed to, actively infected with, or recovered from COVID-19. The material from the prospective study consisted of cDNA or gDNA derived from T cells, B-cell-depleted T cells, or PBMCs. The repertoires were released in a freely available public database intended as a resource for research on the immune response to SARS-CoV-2. The samples were drawn from two sources: the first 160 participants of the ongoing ImmuneRACE study, and 1,200 or so subjects contributed by 6 global collaborators. Nearly every sample came with metadata listing a de-identified subject ID, COVID-19 status, age in years and sex. Where available, HLA class I and class II types were obtained from metadata supplied by the sample provider rather than from assay-based typing. The study at large found these results: How much clinical and demographic metadata was included differed by source and by participant, and the metadata was provided uncurated.

The immunoSEQ Assay, a bias-controlled multiplex PCR, was used to amplify TCRbeta CDR3 regions from genomic DNA. The paper's data handling went like this. Nucleated cell counts per sample were estimated from amplification of reference gene primers within the assay. Sequence reads were collapsed and filtered to measure the absolute abundance of every unique TCRbeta CDR3 rearrangement. Productive Simpson clonality was computed per sample as the square root of Simpson's diversity index over productive rearrangements. TCRdb's version of the immuneACCESS table is confined to in-frame rearrangements and falls short of the full clone set. An unresolved V gene accounts for under half of the shortfall where checked; the remainder is of unknown origin. V and J calls plus clone size are reproduced from that table; the DNA served to infer D and trimming. The sample table contains 650,000 to 800,000 clones; only one count was recorded for 85% to 90% of them. Of the sample, under 0.3% is held by the ten largest clones.

The collaborating institutions used their own protocols to collect whole blood in K2EDTA tubes. For TCRbeta analysis, collaborators shipped samples in one of three forms: frozen whole blood, isolated PBMCs, or DNA extracted from either of those sample types. The CDR1 and CDR2 encoded by the germline V gene (reference sequence) are LGHDT and YNNKEL. Trimming removed 0 bases from V and 8 bases from J, leaving 13 bases between the germline ends. Including the terminal cysteine and phenylalanine, the CDR3 comprises 14 residues. Of all the DNA, just the CDR3 is kept, 42 bases in frame from base 1. The chain links TRBV3-1 (or the pseudogene TRBV3-2) with TRBJ1-2, with TRBD1 tentatively as D gene (6 bases match). The material sequenced was peripheral blood. The receptor comes from a woman under 30 with acute or convalescent COVID-19. This receptor has the CDR3 CASSQELGARGYTF. The DNA sequence is given as TGTGCCAGCAGCCAAGAGCTGGGGGCGAGAGGCTACACCTTC.